Sequencing of this T cell receptor (beta chain) was carried out in a study of Ad26.COV2.S vaccination and SARS-CoV-2 variants. Study-wide findings and caveats: Vaccine recipients had higher spike-specific TCR breadth than placebo recipients. The authors reported substantial breadth in spike-specific CD8+ and CD4+ T cell responses after vaccination. With respect to non-spike TCR breadth, vaccine and placebo recipients were similar.

This clone has just one count. What it binds is not known. TCRdb's table, derived via immunoSEQ multiplex PCR, lists solely in-frame clones and lacks some. The sample records approximately 340,000 clones, about 90% being singletons. The germline V gene encodes CDR1 SNHLY and CDR2 FYNNEI. Trimming removed 7 bases from V and 0 bases from J, with 13 bases in between. The CDR3 covers 14 residues. Source: peripheral blood, taken after recovery from COVID-19. The V call is TRBV2, the J call TRBJ2-7; weak D call: TRBD1 (5 bases). This clonotype was sampled from a human donor who had recovered from COVID-19. The CDR3: CASIEQGISYEQYF. CDR3 coding DNA: TGTGCCAGCATAGAGCAGGGCATCTCCTACGAGCAGTACTTC.